The 12 T cell receptor beta chains in this list originate from one sample, sequenced in a study of human T cells and chemical hapten exposure. A single record per CDR3 protein comes from TCRdb applying MiXCR to the RACE reads. The sample includes some 79,000 distinct CDR3 sequences, less than 14% of them seen just once. Noted time point: patch test 3, about 24 weeks after DPC sensitization. The treatment here: therapeutic diphenylcyclopropenone sensitization with weekly scalp DPC. Sequenced here: whole blood, sampled in connection with sensitization to the hapten diphenylcyclopropenone (DPC). The receptor source for this set is a woman in her forties or fifties with alopecia areata. Some clones in this sample may be carry-over from other donors' samples.

This clonotype has ten or more counts. The chain carries TRBV20-1 and TRBJ1-1; D might be TRBD1 (6 bases). The CDR3 is 12 amino acids. CDR1 is DFQATT and CDR2 is SNEGSKA in the germline V gene (reference sequence). The V end lost 4 bases, the J end lost 6 bases, and 12 bases lay between the germline ends. CDR3: CSAIPGQSEAFF. The CDR3, as DNA: TGCAGTGCTATCCCCGGACAGTCTGAAGCTTTCTTT.

Ten or more counts support this clonotype. The chain recombines TRBV29-1 with TRBJ1-2; D remains ambiguous. Germline V gives CDR1 SQVTM, CDR2 ANQGSEA. CDR3 size: 11 residues. V was shortened by 6 bases and J by 3 bases, with 8 bases between the two germline ends. The CDR3 bases are TGCAGCGTCGACATGTACTATGGCTACACCTTC. This translates into CSVDMYYGYTF.

The CDR3 reads CASRGPSYEQYF. CDR3 coding DNA: TGTGCCAGCAGAGGTCCCTCCTACGAGCAGTACTTC. V and J are TRBV12-3 or TRBV12-4 and TRBJ2-7; unclear D gene. Trimming took off 6 bases at V and 0 bases at J, with 6 bases between the two ends. This CDR3 region has 12 residues.

This clonotype was counted many times. This chain uses TRBV28 with TRBJ2-7; D is possibly TRBD2 (6 bases). Trimming left V 3 bases short and J 9 bases short, with 18 bases between. This CDR3 contains 14 residues. CDR1 and CDR2 (germline): MDHEN, SYDVKM. CDR3 bases: TGTGCCAGCAGTTTGCTGGGGGACTCCGGAGGGCAGTACTTC. It codes for CASSLLGDSGGQYF.

In this sample, this clonotype turned up many times. This rearrangement joins TRBV20-1 to TRBJ1-5, with TRBD1 matching 11 bases. CDR1 and CDR2 from the germline V gene are DFQATT and SNEGSKA (reference sequence). The V and J ends lost 0 bases and 4 bases, in that order; junction bases with no gene match: 5. The length of the CDR3 is 16 residues. CDR3 nucleotides: TGCAGTGCTAGAGATAAAGGGACAGGGGGTAATCAGCCCCAGCATTTT. It is translated as CSARDKGTGGNQPQHF.

This clonotype came up many times. The V gene is TRBV9, the J gene TRBJ2-3; D perhaps matches TRBD2 (5 bases). The CDR3 sequence is 17 residues long. V lost 2 bases to trimming and J lost 2 bases, with 18 bases between them. CDR1 SGDLS and CDR2 YYNGEE come from the germline V gene. CDR3 nucleotides: TGTGCCAGCAGCGTCGACCTAGAAGACTATTACACAGATACGCAGTATTTT. Translation: CASSVDLEDYYTDTQYF.

This clonotype appeared many times. The CDR3 DNA is TGTGCCAGCAGCTGGCCCGGGGCCGCTGATACGCAGTATTTT. This codes for CASSWPGAADTQYF. The chain has TRBV7-9 and TRBJ2-3; D might be TRBD1 or TRBD2, each matching 5 bases. Between the trimmed V and J ends, which lost 4 bases and 6 bases, there was a span of 14 bases. The germline V gene has CDR1 SEHNR and CDR2 FQNEAQ (reference sequence). This CDR3 has 14 residues.

This clonotype was detected ten times or more. The chain employs TRBV29-1 and TRBJ2-7; D is tentatively TRBD1 or TRBD2 (5 bases each). Looked up from germline, CDR1 is SQVTM and CDR2 is ANQGSEA. V was pared by 4 bases and J by 2 bases, with 6 bases between. The CDR3 runs 11 residues. The CDR3 loop reads CSVGDPYEQYF. The CDR3 DNA sequence: TGCAGCGTTGGGGACCCCTACGAGCAGTACTTC.

This clonotype was found many times. This chain's CDR3 is CASSLGGGTHQPQHF. In DNA form, the CDR3 reads TGTGCCAGCAGCTTAGGGGGGGGTACCCATCAGCCCCAGCATTTT. This chain uses TRBV7-2 with TRBJ1-5; D might be TRBD1 (5 bases). CDR1 and CDR2 from the germline V gene are SGHTA and FQGNSA. This CDR3 is 15 amino acids long. V was cut by 1 base and J by 5 bases, with 12 bases left in between.

Many counts were recorded for this clonotype. This chain connects TRBV18 to TRBJ1-4; D gene uncertain. Looked up from germline, CDR1 is KGHSH and CDR2 is LQKENI. Trimming shortened V by 0 bases and J by 3 bases, and 8 bases separated the two germline ends. The CDR3 is made up of 15 amino acids. In DNA form, the CDR3 reads TGTGCCAGCTCACCACCGGTCAGTTCTAATGAAAAACTGTTTTTT. This encodes CASSPPVSSNEKLFF. The full variable domain, in which reference TRBV18 and TRBJ1-4 provide the parts outside the CDR3, is NAGVMQNPRHLVRRRGQEARLRCSPMKGHSHVYWYRQLPEEGLKFMVYLQKENIIDESGMPKERFSAEFPKEGPSILRIQQVVRGDSAAYFCASSPPVSSNEKLFFGSGTQLSVL.

The chain carries TRBV6-5 and TRBJ1-3; 8 bases line up with TRBD1. Germline V lookup: CDR1 MNHEY, CDR2 SVGAGI. The CDR3 consists of 15 residues. Trimming at V came to 6 bases and at J to 3 bases, leaving 7 bases not matched to a gene. CDR3 coding DNA: TGTGCCAGCAGCCGCGGACAGGGAGGTGGAAACACCATATATTTT. Translated, it gives CASSRGQGGGNTIYF.

This clonotype came up many times. The V call is TRBV6-1, the J call TRBJ1-6, with unresolved D. The CDR3 sequence is 15 residues long. Germline values: CDR1 MNHNS, CDR2 SASEGT. V was cut by 2 bases and J by 6 bases, with 11 bases left in between. The chain's CDR3 is CASSEFGSANSPLHF. The CDR3 DNA is TGTGCCAGCAGTGAATTCGGTTCGGCTAATTCACCCCTCCACTTT.